The 26 T cell receptor beta chains in this list originate from one sample, sequenced in a study of T cell responses to AZD1222 COVID-19 vaccine. Some clones are missing from TCRdb's copy, which holds only in-frame ones; the method was immunoSEQ multiplex PCR. Of about 140,000 clones in the sample, around 93% were seen once. The input for sequencing was peripheral blood, taken 28 days after the second AZD1222 dose. The receptor set was obtained from an adult who received the AZD1222 COVID-19 vaccine.

The J gene is TRBJ1-3, the V gene TRBV30; D remains unclear. CDR3 length equals 13 residues. CDR1 and CDR2 from the germline V gene are GTSNPN and SVGIG (reference sequence). Trimming took off 3 bases at V and 1 base at J, with 7 bases between the two ends. CDR3 nucleotides: TGTGCCTGGAGGAGGTCGTCTGGAAACACCATATATTTT. Protein: CAWRRSSGNTIYF.

The rearrangement joins TRBV19 to TRBJ2-1; no firm D call. The CDR3 spans 12 residues. Germline V gene data show CDR1 as LNHDA and CDR2 as SQIVND (reference sequence). Trimming removed 3 bases at V and 7 bases at J, with 7 bases between. This CDR3 is CASSISRNEQFF. The CDR3 nucleotides read TGTGCCAGTAGTATTTCCAGGAATGAGCAGTTCTTC.

In its sample, this clone was seen once. V usage is TRBV19 and J usage is TRBJ1-2; D is unclear. Germline values: CDR1 LNHDA, CDR2 SQIVND (reference sequence). V was shortened by 2 bases and J by 6 bases, with 13 bases between the two germline ends. The CDR3 has 14 amino acids. The CDR3 protein is CASSISSQDHGYTF. As DNA, the CDR3 is TGTGCCAGTAGTATATCGTCTCAGGACCATGGCTACACCTTC.

The rearrangement joins TRBV2 to TRBJ1-2, with unresolved D. The germline V and J ends were trimmed by 6 bases and 0 bases, with 5 bases remaining between them. Germline-derived CDR1 and CDR2 are SNHLY and FYNNEI. This CDR3 comprises 12 residues. CDR3 sequence reads: CASREANYGYTF. The CDR3 coding sequence is TGTGCCAGCAGGGAGGCTAACTATGGCTACACCTTC.

This clone was recorded once. V and J are TRBV7-9 and TRBJ2-7; 7 bases agree with TRBD1. The germline gives CDR1 SEHNR, CDR2 FQNEAQ (reference sequence). The V segment lost 0 bases and the J segment 2 bases; nucleotides outside the gene matches: 1. The length of the CDR3 is 14 residues. This CDR3 is CASSLAGGTYEQYF. As DNA, the CDR3 is TGTGCCAGCAGCTTAGCAGGGGGCACCTACGAGCAGTACTTC.

The CDR3: CASSSTGSSGNTIYF. In DNA, the CDR3 is TGTGCCAGCAGTTCGACAGGGTCCTCTGGAAACACCATATATTTT. The rearrangement links TRBV28 to TRBJ1-3; 7 bases line up with TRBD1. The CDR3 is 15 amino acids. Trimming cost V 4 bases and J 0 bases; bases outside gene matches: 3. Germline CDR1 and CDR2: MDHEN and SYDVKM.

V usage is TRBV28 and J usage is TRBJ1-1; D is perhaps TRBD1 (6 bases). Between the trimmed V and J ends, which lost 5 bases and 2 bases, there was a span of 15 bases. Germline V gene data show CDR1 as MDHEN and CDR2 as SYDVKM. The CDR3 consists of 15 residues. CDR3 sequence reads: CASSQGQTINTEAFF. The CDR3 nucleotides read TGTGCCAGCAGTCAAGGACAGACTATTAACACTGAAGCTTTCTTT.

The V call is TRBV2, the J call TRBJ2-1; tentatively, D is TRBD1 (6 bases). The germline V and J ends were trimmed by 4 bases and 9 bases, with 10 bases remaining between them. CDR3 length: 12 residues. Germline lookup yields CDR1 SNHLY and CDR2 FYNNEI. The CDR3 protein is CASSGDIREQFF. DNA of the CDR3: TGTGCCAGCAGTGGGGACATCCGTGAGCAGTTCTTC.

The rearrangement links TRBV12-3 or TRBV12-4 to TRBJ1-1; D is perhaps TRBD1 (5 bases). The length of the CDR3 is 13 residues. V was trimmed by 3 bases and J by 5 bases, leaving 10 bases between them. CDR3 region: CASSLWGGTEAFF. CDR3 bases: TGTGCCAGCAGTTTGTGGGGGGGGACTGAAGCTTTCTTT.

The chain is built from TRBV5-1 and TRBJ1-2; D is unclear. Germline-derived CDR1 and CDR2 are SGHRS and YFSETQ. Between the trimmed V and J ends, which lost 0 bases and 2 bases, there was a span of 14 bases. This CDR3 comprises 16 residues. The CDR3 is CASSLASGRANYGYTF. In DNA form, the CDR3 reads TGCGCCAGCAGCTTGGCCTCAGGAAGAGCCAACTATGGCTACACCTTC.

This rearrangement joins TRBV7-8 to TRBJ1-1, with a possible D match to TRBD1 (5 bases). V lost 6 bases and J 1 base, leaving 12 bases between the germline ends. The CDR3 is 14 amino acids. Germline CDR1 is SGHVS and CDR2 is FQNEAQ. CDR3 loop: CASSHGGGNTEAFF. CDR3 DNA sequence: TGTGCCAGCAGTCACGGGGGGGGGAACACTGAAGCTTTCTTT. The complete variable domain, with remaining parts taken from reference TRBV7-8 and TRBJ1-1, reads GAGVSQSPRYKVAKRGQDVALRCDPISGHVSLFWYQQALGQGPEFLTYFQNEAQLDKSGLPSDRFFAERPEGSVSTLKIQRTQQEDSAVYLCASSHGGGNTEAFFGQGTRLTVV.

This chain links TRBV27 with TRBJ1-4, with D unclear. V gave up 0 bases and J gave up 0 bases, with 8 bases separating them. The CDR3 consists of 16 residues. Germline V gene data show CDR1 as MNHEY and CDR2 as SMNVEV (reference sequence). The CDR3: CASSLSGFATNEKLFF. The CDR3 DNA follows: TGTGCCAGCAGTTTATCAGGGTTTGCAACTAATGAAAAACTGTTTTTT.

This chain uses TRBV19 with TRBJ1-5, with TRBD1 as a possible D gene (5 bases). The V end was cut by 6 bases, the J end by 3 bases, with 12 bases between. The CDR3 length is 14 residues. Germline assignment: CDR1 LNHDA and CDR2 SQIVND (reference sequence). In DNA, the CDR3 is TGTGCCAGTAGACCCGACAGCTTCAATCAGCCCCAGCATTTT. Protein product: CASRPDSFNQPQHF. Using reference TRBV19 and TRBJ1-5 for the parts outside the CDR3, the full variable domain is DGGITQSPKYLFRKEGQNVTLSCEQNLNHDAMYWYRQDPGQGLRLIYYSQIVNDFQKGDIAEGYSVSREKKESFPLTVTSAQKNPTAFYLCASRPDSFNQPQHFGDGTRLSIL.

The chain carries TRBV28 and TRBJ2-2; D is possibly TRBD2 (5 bases). Germline lookup yields CDR1 MDHEN and CDR2 SYDVKM. CDR3 length: 17 amino acids. V was trimmed by 6 bases and J by 4 bases, leaving 21 bases between them. The CDR3 DNA sequence: TGTGCCAGCAGCACCATACTAGTAGTCGTGCCCACCGGGGAGCTGTTTTTT. This encodes CASSTILVVVPTGELFF. Variable domain in full (rest from reference TRBV28 and TRBJ2-2): DVKVTQSSRYLVKRTGEKVFLECVQDMDHENMFWYRQDPGLGLRLIYFSYDVKMKEKGDIPEGYSVSREKKERFSLILESASTNQTSMYLCASSTILVVVPTGELFFGEGSRLTVL.

The chain uses TRBV24-1 and TRBJ2-2, with D perhaps TRBD1 (6 bases). V lost 10 bases, J lost 1 base, and 12 bases lay in between. Germline-derived CDR1 and CDR2 are KGHDR and SFDVKD. The CDR3 has 14 amino acids. CDR3 protein: CATAGTQNTGELFF. The CDR3 nucleotides read TGTGCCACGGCCGGGACACAGAACACCGGGGAGCTGTTTTTT.

The chain recombines TRBV15 with TRBJ1-5; D is possibly TRBD1 (5 bases). The V end was cut by 1 base, the J end by 3 bases, with 10 bases between. CDR3 length: 15 amino acids. Germline CDR1 and CDR2: LNHNV and YYDKDF (reference sequence). CDR3 residues: CATSRALQVNQPQHF. The CDR3 DNA follows: TGTGCCACCAGCAGAGCGTTACAGGTCAATCAGCCCCAGCATTTT.

The V and J genes are TRBV29-1 and TRBJ2-3; 7 nucleotides align to TRBD2. The germline V gene encodes CDR1 SQVTM and CDR2 ANQGSEA. V lost 2 bases to trimming and J lost 3 bases; unmatched junction nucleotides: 2. The CDR3 has 13 residues. The CDR3 DNA is TGCAGCGTTGAAATCGGGGGGACAGATACGCAGTATTTT. Amino acid sequence: CSVEIGGTDTQYF.

DNA of the CDR3: TGTGCCAGCAGTTACTCTCCGGGACATTTGAACACTGAAGCTTTCTTT. Translation: CASSYSPGHLNTEAFF. The chain links TRBV6-6 to TRBJ1-1; D is possibly TRBD1 (6 bases). Per the germline V gene, CDR1 is MNHNY and CDR2 is SVGAGI (reference sequence). V was cut by 0 bases and J by 0 bases, with 11 bases left in between. This CDR3 is built from 16 residues.

A single count supports this clone. The chain employs TRBV28 and TRBJ2-1, with 7 bases fitting TRBD1. CDR1 is MDHEN and CDR2 is SYDVKM in the germline V gene. This CDR3 region has 17 residues. V lost 6 bases and J lost 6; bases outside the gene matches: 17. For the CDR3, the DNA is TGTGCCAGCAGCTCGAACCTAGGGGGCCCTACCCTCAATGAGCAGTTCTTC. Its translation: CASSSNLGGPTLNEQFF.

CDR3 protein: CASSPKGLEYGYTF. CDR3 coding DNA: TGTGCCAGCAGTCCGAAGGGACTGGAGTATGGCTACACCTTC. This chain joins TRBV28 and TRBJ1-2, with D perhaps TRBD1 (5 bases). Trimming stripped 5 bases from V and 5 bases from J, with 15 bases between. CDR1 MDHEN and CDR2 SYDVKM come from the germline V gene. The CDR3 runs 14 residues.

This rearrangement joins TRBV5-6 to TRBJ2-5; TRBD1 agrees at 9 bases. The CDR3 sequence is 14 residues long. The ends lost 4 bases at V and 4 bases at J; junction bases unmatched: 5. Germline V lookup: CDR1 SGHDT, CDR2 YYEEEE. The CDR3 region has the DNA TGTGCCAGCAGCCCAACAGGGGGCGGAGAGACCCAGTACTTC. It yields the protein CASSPTGGGETQYF.

On this clone: Other DNA sequences in this sample translate to the same CDR3. The J gene is TRBJ1-1, the V gene TRBV28; no clear D. Germline V CDR1 and CDR2: MDHEN, SYDVKM. This CDR3 spans 11 amino acids. V lost 6 bases and J 1 base, leaving 3 bases between the germline ends. CDR3 in DNA: TGTGCCAGCAGGCAGAACACTGAAGCTTTCTTT. It is translated as CASRQNTEAFF.

Sample share makes this clone medium-sized. This chain uses TRBV28 with TRBJ1-1; D possibly corresponds to TRBD1 (5 bases). CDR1 is MDHEN and CDR2 is SYDVKM in the germline V gene. The CDR3 runs 14 residues. V was trimmed by 5 bases and J by 4 bases, leaving 14 bases between them. CDR3 protein: CASSPPGRVTEAFF. The CDR3 nucleotides are TGTGCCAGCAGTCCTCCGGGACGCGTCACTGAAGCTTTCTTT.

This rearrangement joins TRBV4-1 to TRBJ2-1; 9 nucleotides match TRBD2. CDR1 is MGHRA and CDR2 is YSYEKL in the germline V gene. The CDR3 spans 15 residues. V trimming: 3 bases; J trimming: 3 bases; junction bases outside the gene matches: 3. The CDR3 sequence: CASSHEREDYNEQFF. Here the CDR3 DNA reads TGCGCCAGCAGCCACGAGCGGGAGGACTACAATGAGCAGTTCTTC.

V is TRBV19 and J is TRBJ1-5, with unresolved D. The CDR3 runs 15 residues. The V end lost 6 bases, the J end lost 2 bases, and 14 bases lay between the germline ends. Germline CDR1 and CDR2: LNHDA and SQIVND (reference sequence). As DNA, the CDR3 is TGTGCCAGTAGAAGAAGCGGGTTGGGCAATCAGCCCCAGCATTTT. It encodes CASRRSGLGNQPQHF.

This clone was observed once. The genes are TRBV7-2 and TRBJ1-2, with 7 nucleotides matching TRBD1. The germline V gene encodes CDR1 SGHTA and CDR2 FQGNSA. CDR3 size: 15 residues. Trimming at V came to 5 bases and at J to 2 bases, leaving 8 bases not matched to a gene. The CDR3 nucleotides are TGTGCCAGCAGCCTAGGGGGCTCTTCCAACTATGGCTACACCTTC. Translated, it gives CASSLGGSSNYGYTF.